This T cell receptor beta chain originates from a study of cytomegalovirus exposure and HLA in healthy donors (dated by TCRdb to 2016 to 2017). General notes on the study: In an earlier analysis of roughly 590 of the donors, roughly 300 Gb of sequence data and about 110 million unique TCR beta sequences from about 190 million T cells were reported. An early release covering roughly 600 HLA-typed donors comprised 300 to 350 gigabases of sequencing data and some 79 million unique TCR sequences. Of the 300 to 450 genotyped donors, about 84% fell in the genetic ancestry cluster associated with self-reported Caucasian donors. The study was designed to test whether signatures of past pathogen exposure could be identified by cataloging public T cell receptors. Using immunosequencing, the study profiled T cell repertoires from 500 to 800 subjects and related those repertoires to cytomegalovirus serostatus. In addition to the first cohort of approximately 650 subjects, a separate validation cohort of some 120 different subjects was used. The study combined high-throughput TCR immunosequencing, statistical association of individual TCRs with disease status, and machine learning to predict cytomegalovirus infection status. In a later analysis, previously published TCR beta repertoires from fewer than 750 donors were re-analyzed and high-resolution HLA genotyping was added so that TCR occurrence patterns could be studied. The later analysis used no new phenotypic data to find candidate immune exposures, relying instead on TCR beta sequences and their occurrence across donors. An earlier analysis of about 600 of the donors used high-throughput TCR beta sequencing to judge whether each TCR beta V gene segment behaved as functional or pseudogenic. Donor age, sex, ethnicity and CMV serostatus were compiled alongside the repertoire data. A later genetic analysis used genome-wide SNP genotypes for 398 of the 666 donors, treating that subset as a discovery cohort. Every repertoire in the discovery cohort had been generated on one and the same sequencing platform. Class I and class II HLA loci were covered by the typing at four-digit resolution. Typing coverage differed by locus: A, B, C, DRB1 and DQB1 were typed in about 629-630 donors, DQA1 in approximately 520, DPA1 in approximately 610, and DPB1 in 472. Roughly 5 DR-DQ haplotypes were handled as single units for association and clustering, since linkage in the cohort was strong. Among 300 to 450 genotyped donors of the cohort, an average of approximately 250,000 unique TCR beta nucleotide sequences were sequenced per donor, 15% to 20% of them non-productive.

The full study reports these points: Correlated functional status among segregating V segments might be attributable to linkage disequilibrium, but an unknown experimental factor could not be ruled out. Because counts were too low, 15 to 20 rarely observed V segments, including chromosome 9 orphons, were excluded from the earlier analysis of roughly 580 of the donors. A later analysis found that TCR association rates varied across HLA loci, with DRB1 alleles showing the most associated TCRs and HLA-C alleles the fewest. A later analysis found that HLA-associated TCR beta chains were more clonally expanded and had lower generation probabilities than equally common non-associated chains. In vitro tests confirmed that a few of the cytomegalovirus-associated TCR beta chains recognize cytomegalovirus antigens. According to a later analysis, most CMV-associated TCR beta chains appeared to be HLA-restricted, and the HLA associations seemed to be driven largely by CMV exposure. The cohort was sequenced for TCR beta chains only, and without alpha or paired-chain data the features that could be detected were limited. A later genetic analysis associated a missense DCLRE1C variant with V-gene and J-gene trimming of TCR beta chains, and an independent cohort replicated the association. Assigning TCR associations to individual alleles was difficult when HLA alleles, especially DR and DQ, strongly co-occurred. The 87-base-pair reads could not distinguish some IMGT-functional V segments, including TRBV6-2 and TRBV6-3, so those segments were excluded. Because HLA typing was unavailable for some donors at each locus, only the typed subset was used in association tests. It was suggested by the authors that the approach could potentially be generalized to other disease states and immunological phenotypes. Several of the top co-occurrence clusters appeared to be linked to parvovirus B19, influenza, CMV and Epstein-Barr virus, according to a later analysis. Specific HLA alleles were associated with more than 15,000 TCR beta sequences at a false discovery rate of 0.05 in a later analysis. Cytomegalovirus status was reported to be diagnosed by the classifier with high specificity and sensitivity in both the original and validation cohorts. According to a later genetic analysis, donors in an Asian-associated ancestry cluster had fewer N-insertions in productive TCRs than the roughly 670-donor mean. The sequencing pipeline was judged likely to have produced a cluster of highly shared sequence variants as a technical artifact. Presence/absence analyses assumed roughly uniform sequencing depth across donors, an assumption that may not hold. Immune exposure information for the cohort was limited to CMV serostatus. Broadly in line with IMGT annotations, most TCR beta V segments showed up in productive rearrangements about 87% or about 30% of the time in an earlier analysis of about 500 of the donors. While some public TCRs were present in many individuals, most TCR sequences turned up only very rarely across donors. In the study, 150 to 200 TCR beta chains were listed as associated with cytomegalovirus. A further reported finding was that TCR beta sequences accurately predicted the HLA-A and HLA-B alleles for most subjects in the first cohort.

This clone was detected only a few times. Its antigen is unknown. No base-level quality is on record; no much larger clone is a single base apart. Counted from cysteine to phenylalanine, this CDR3 has 11 amino acids. The sequence is cut down to CDR3 DNA, 33 bases in frame from base 1. CDR1 and CDR2 are read off the germline V gene as SQVTM and ANQGSEA. Between the V and J ends, shortened by 4 bases and 3 bases respectively, the junction contains 7 bases. The library relied on the immunoSEQ multiplex PCR assay. For the multiplex PCR, a mixture combining 60 forward primers for TCR Vbeta segments and 13 reverse primers for TCR Jbeta segments was used. A multiplex PCR assay on genomic DNA amplified the CDR3 region of rearranged TCR beta genes. Amplified TCR beta libraries were sequenced as 87-base-pair reads on the Illumina HiSeq System. Per the source publication's procedure: Across the 670 or so repertoires, a later analysis counted around 80 million unique TCR beta chains, around 11 million of which were shared by at least two donors. Raw reads were error-corrected and collapsed into unique sequences by a nearest-neighbor algorithm in which closely related sequences were merged to remove PCR and sequencing errors. CDR3 sequences were aligned to IMGT reference sequences to assign V, D and J gene segments. For a sequence to be retained, at least a six-nucleotide match to both a V gene segment and a J gene segment was required. Rearrangements were classified as productive when the CDR3 lacked stop codons and remained in frame with V and J, and all other rearrangements were classified as non-productive. Following IMGT convention, CDR3 was defined as the stretch from the second conserved V-encoded cysteine up to the conserved J-encoded phenylalanine. The earlier analysis of some 550 of the donors excluded any sequence lacking an unambiguous match to a single V gene segment. In an earlier analysis of some 590 of the donors, a V segment was called functional when productive rearrangements were above 56.7%, and segregating when the standard deviation between donors exceeded 5%. To diagnose cytomegalovirus status from the catalog of TCR beta chain sequences, a statistical classification framework was built. V and J gene assignment, in a later analysis, came from comparing TCR nucleotide sequences with IMGT/GENE-DB human TR gene sequences. Using the TCRdist pipeline, a later analysis assigned CDR3 sequences along with most-parsimonious VDJ recombination scenarios. In a later analysis, each TCR beta chain was defined by its CDR3 amino acid sequence together with its V-gene family, and reads lacking a unique V-gene family were excluded. In a later analysis, some 600 highly shared, low-generation-probability nucleotide sequences were removed to address suspected cross-contamination and a sequencing artifact. In a later analysis, a clonal expansion index for each public chain was calculated from normalized within-repertoire ranks of inferred template counts. A later analysis computed generation probabilities with a VDJ recombination model fitted to out-of-frame rearrangements, and checked the results against IGoR. Hypergeometric tests were used in a later analysis to score TCR-TCR, TCR-HLA and TCR-CMV co-occurrence, with a repertoire-size bias correction applied to the TCR pairs. In a later analysis, false discovery rates were estimated by permuting HLA or CMV assignments 20 times. A later analysis grouped co-occurring TCRs with DBSCAN, adding TCRdist sequence similarity when clustering within HLA-allele-positive subsets. Repertoires with fewer than 30,000 or more than 120,000 public chains, plus five repertoires with anomalous nucleotide sharing, were excluded from co-occurrence clustering. As stored in TCRdb, this immuneACCESS dataset retains in-frame rearrangements with V and J assigned. A fraction of the clones does not appear; measured against another copy, unresolved V genes explain less than half of the discrepancy, and the remainder lacks a known reason. Clonal size and the V and J genes are those of that table, whereas D and trimming came from the DNA. In this sample the table shows approximately 160,000 clones, roughly 80% of which occur a single time. More than 1.2% of the sample is taken by the ten largest.

In total, 500 to 700 healthy bone marrow donors made up the cohort. At the time of sampling, all cohort members were nominally healthy, though unrecorded immune exposures were likely present. The donor tested CMV seronegative, placing the donor among the approximately 360 seronegative members of the cohort. Every donor gave a peripheral blood sample, and the peripheral blood mononuclear cells from that sample were used for TCR beta sequencing. Genomic DNA extraction from the blood cell samples was performed with the Qiagen DNeasy Blood Extraction Kit. The chain employs TRBV29-1 and TRBJ2-7; 5 matching bases give a weak D call of TRBD2. The sequencing sample was made of PBMCs. The TCR originated in a man younger than 35 in good health and CMV-seronegative. Here the CDR3 is given as CSVVDFYEQYF. At the DNA level, the sequence is TGCAGCGTTGTGGACTTCTACGAGCAGTACTTC.